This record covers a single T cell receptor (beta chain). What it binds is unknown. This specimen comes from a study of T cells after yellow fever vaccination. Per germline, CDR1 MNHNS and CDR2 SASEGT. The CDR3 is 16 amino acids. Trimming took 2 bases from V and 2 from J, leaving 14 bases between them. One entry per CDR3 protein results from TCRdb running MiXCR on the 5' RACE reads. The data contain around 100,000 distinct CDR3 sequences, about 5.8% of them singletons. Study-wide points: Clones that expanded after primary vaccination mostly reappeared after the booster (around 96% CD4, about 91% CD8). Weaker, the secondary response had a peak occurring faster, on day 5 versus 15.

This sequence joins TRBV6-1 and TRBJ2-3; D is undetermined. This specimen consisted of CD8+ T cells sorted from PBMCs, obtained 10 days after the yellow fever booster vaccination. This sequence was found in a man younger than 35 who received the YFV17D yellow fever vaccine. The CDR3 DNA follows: TGTGCCAGCAGTGAAAAGGTCAAGGGATTCACAGATACGCAGTATTTT. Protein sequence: CASSEKVKGFTDTQYF.